This is a list of T cell receptor beta chains from one sample in a study of control samples from healthy donors and cancer patients. Data came from immunoSEQ multiplex PCR; TCRdb stores just in-frame clones and leaves some out. The sample has over 100,000 clones, around 89% seen once. The sequenced material came from blood. Source of these receptors: a woman aged 45-65 years in good health. Both conserved end residues are part of each CDR3. D genes are given only for firm matches. Not all rows give a size; the values are once, few, many and, for expanded clones, a class.

J	size	D	V	CDR3	DNA
TRBJ1-2	.	.	TRBV11-1	CASSLSGSYGYTF	TGTGCCAGCAGCTTAAGCGGATCCTATGGCTACACCTTC
TRBJ1-3	.	.	TRBV7-9	CASSLLSSGNTIYF	TGTGCCAGCAGCTTGCTCAGCTCTGGAAACACCATATATTTT
TRBJ2-4	.	TRBD2	TRBV7-8	CASSFRLAGDIQYF	TGTGCCAGCAGCTTTAGGCTAGCGGGAGACATTCAGTACTTC
TRBJ1-6	.	.	TRBV27	CASSLLGGQANSPLHF	TGTGCCAGCAGTTTGTTAGGTGGGCAGGCCAATTCACCCCTCCACTTT
TRBJ2-3	.	TRBD1	TRBV6-2/TRBV6-3	CASSPQGYSTDTQYF	TGTGCCAGCAGTCCACAGGGGTATAGCACAGATACGCAGTATTTT
TRBJ2-7	.	.	TRBV4-1	CASSQVQGSSYEQYF	TGCGCCAGCAGCCAAGTCCAGGGGAGCTCCTACGAGCAGTACTTC
TRBJ2-3	.	.	TRBV25-1	CASSDPAGTGSTDTQYF	TGTGCCAGCAGTGACCCCGCCGGGACGGGATCCACAGATACGCAGTATTTT
TRBJ1-2	once	.	TRBV6-5	CASSPDWLGYTF	TGTGCCAGCAGTCCTGACTGGTTGGGCTACACCTTC
TRBJ2-1	once	.	TRBV11-3	CASSPKRSLGPRFEEQFF	TGTGCCAGCAGCCCAAAACGATCCTTGGGTCCCCGATTTGAAGAGCAGTTCTTC
TRBJ1-1	once	.	TRBV3-1/TRBV3-2	CASSQEQGRIAEAFF	TGTGCCAGCAGCCAAGAGCAGGGGCGCATCGCTGAAGCTTTCTTT
TRBJ1-1	.	.	TRBV19	CASSIDRVRNTEAFF	TGTGCCAGTAGTATAGATCGAGTCAGGAACACTGAAGCTTTCTTT
TRBJ1-1	.	.	TRBV2	CASSDSRDPGSEAFF	TGTGCCAGCAGTGATTCTAGGGACCCCGGTTCTGAAGCTTTCTTT
TRBJ2-1	few	TRBD2	TRBV4-3	CASSQGGGDYNEQFF	TGCGCCAGCAGCCAGGGGGGGGGTGACTACAATGAGCAGTTCTTC
TRBJ1-2	.	TRBD1	TRBV9	CASSVELGTGNGYTF	TGTGCCAGCAGCGTAGAACTGGGGACAGGGAATGGCTACACCTTC
TRBJ1-3	.	.	TRBV5-6	CASSLSNTYSGNTIYF	TGTGCCAGCAGCTTGTCGAATACATACTCTGGAAACACCATATATTTT
TRBJ1-1	.	TRBD1	TRBV29-1	CSVQDREAFF	TGCAGCGTCCAGGACAGGGAAGCTTTCTTT
TRBJ1-3	few	.	TRBV2	CASSGVVSGNTIYF	TGTGCCAGCAGCGGGGTTGTCTCTGGAAACACCATATATTTT
TRBJ2-6	.	.	TRBV11-3	CASSPAGANVLTF	TGTGCCAGCAGCCCCGCGGGGGCCAACGTCCTGACTTTC
TRBJ2-3	.	TRBD1	TRBV7-3	CASSLTRTGVANTQYF	TGTGCCAGCAGCTTAACGAGGACAGGGGTCGCAAATACGCAGTATTTT
TRBJ2-2	.	.	TRBV2	CASRPGPSTGELFF	TGTGCCAGCAGGCCAGGGCCGTCCACCGGGGAGCTGTTTTTT
TRBJ2-1	.	.	TRBV7-3	CASSSLGGENEQFF	TGTGCCAGCAGCTCCCTCGGGGGCGAAAATGAGCAGTTCTTC
TRBJ1-1	.	.	TRBV5-8	CASSFAIRSEAFF	TGTGCCAGCAGCTTCGCCATACGCTCTGAAGCTTTCTTT
TRBJ1-2	.	.	TRBV6-5	CASSYSGVKGYTF	TGTGCCAGCAGTTACTCAGGGGTAAAGGGCTACACCTTC
TRBJ2-2	.	.	TRBV7-3	CASSSKRGTGELFF	TGTGCCAGCAGCTCCAAACGGGGCACCGGGGAGCTGTTTTTT
TRBJ1-5	.	.	TRBV18	CASSTAQRNQPQHF	TGTGCCAGCTCAACAGCACAGCGCAATCAGCCCCAGCATTTT
TRBJ1-5	.	TRBD1	TRBV23-1	CASSPGTVNQPQHF	TGCGCCAGCAGTCCCGGGACAGTTAATCAGCCCCAGCATTTT
TRBJ2-3	.	.	TRBV19	CASSAAGSTDTQYF	TGTGCCAGTAGTGCAGCAGGGTCGACAGATACGCAGTATTTT
TRBJ2-1	.	.	TRBV24-1	CATSGLKDVYGSYNEQFF	TGTGCCACCAGTGGTTTAAAGGACGTCTACGGGTCCTACAATGAGCAGTTCTTC
TRBJ1-4	.	.	TRBV6-6	CASSGRSNEKLFF	TGTGCCAGCAGTGGACGCAGTAATGAAAAACTGTTTTTT
TRBJ2-1	.	TRBD2	TRBV4-3	CASSLSGSPYNEQFF	TGCGCCAGCAGCCTCAGCGGGAGTCCCTACAATGAGCAGTTCTTC
TRBJ1-5	.	.	TRBV15	CATSRDAIYGDQPQHF	TGTGCCACCAGCAGAGACGCAATTTACGGGGATCAGCCCCAGCATTTT
TRBJ1-2	.	TRBD1	TRBV9	CASSVADRGGYGYTF	TGTGCCAGCAGCGTAGCGGACAGGGGCGGGTATGGCTACACCTTC
TRBJ1-4	.	.	TRBV27	CASSSLVDEKLFF	TGTGCCAGCAGTTCATTAGTGGATGAAAAACTGTTTTTT
TRBJ1-5	.	.	TRBV6-5	CASRTLDGGNQPQHF	TGTGCCAGCAGGACCCTGGACGGGGGTAATCAGCCCCAGCATTTT
TRBJ2-3	.	.	TRBV9	CASSAGWPRDDTQYF	TGTGCCAGCAGCGCTGGTTGGCCCCGGGACGATACGCAGTATTTT
TRBJ2-2	.	.	TRBV5-1	CASSLWPTQPNTRTNTGELFF	TGCGCCAGCAGCTTGTGGCCGACCCAACCCAACACGCGCACGAACACCGGGGAGCTGTTTTTT
TRBJ2-5	.	TRBD1	TRBV7-3	CASSPGTGQETQYF	TGTGCCAGCAGTCCCGGGACAGGACAAGAGACCCAGTACTTC